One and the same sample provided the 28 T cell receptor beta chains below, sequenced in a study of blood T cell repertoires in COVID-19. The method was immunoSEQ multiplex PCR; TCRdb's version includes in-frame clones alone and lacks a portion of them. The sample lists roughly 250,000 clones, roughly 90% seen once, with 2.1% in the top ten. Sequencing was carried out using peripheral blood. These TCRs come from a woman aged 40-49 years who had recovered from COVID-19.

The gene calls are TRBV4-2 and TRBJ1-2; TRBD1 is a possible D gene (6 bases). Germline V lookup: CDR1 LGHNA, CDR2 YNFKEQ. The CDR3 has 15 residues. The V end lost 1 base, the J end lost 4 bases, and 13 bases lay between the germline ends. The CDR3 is CASSQGVRGVYGYTF. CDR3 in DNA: TGTGCCAGCAGCCAAGGGGTCAGGGGAGTCTATGGCTACACCTTC.

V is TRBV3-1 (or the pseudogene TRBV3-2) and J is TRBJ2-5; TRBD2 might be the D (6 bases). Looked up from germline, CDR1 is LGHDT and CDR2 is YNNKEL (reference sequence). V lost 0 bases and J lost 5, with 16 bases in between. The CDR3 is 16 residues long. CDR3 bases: TGTGCCAGCAGCCAAGATCCGGCGGGGAGGTTTGAGACCCAGTACTTC. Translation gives CASSQDPAGRFETQYF.

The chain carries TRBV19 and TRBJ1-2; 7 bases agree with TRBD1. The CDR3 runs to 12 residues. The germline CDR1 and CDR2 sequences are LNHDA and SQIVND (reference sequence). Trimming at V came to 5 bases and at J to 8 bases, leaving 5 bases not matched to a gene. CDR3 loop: CASSPTGRGYTF. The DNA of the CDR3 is TGTGCCAGTAGTCCGACAGGGAGGGGCTACACCTTC.

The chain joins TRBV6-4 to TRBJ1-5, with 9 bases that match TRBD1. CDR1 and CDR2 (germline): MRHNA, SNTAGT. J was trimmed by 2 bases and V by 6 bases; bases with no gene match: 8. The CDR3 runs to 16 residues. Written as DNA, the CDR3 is TGTGCCAGCAGCAAAAAGACAGGGGGAGGCAATCAGCCCCAGCATTTT. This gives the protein CASSKKTGGGNQPQHF.

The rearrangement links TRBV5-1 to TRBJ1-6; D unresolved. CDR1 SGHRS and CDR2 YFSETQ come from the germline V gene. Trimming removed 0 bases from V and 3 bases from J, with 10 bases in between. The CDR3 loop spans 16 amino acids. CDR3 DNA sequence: TGCGCCAGCAGCTTGGAGGGAGGGAACTATAATTCACCCCTCCACTTT. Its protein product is CASSLEGGNYNSPLHF.

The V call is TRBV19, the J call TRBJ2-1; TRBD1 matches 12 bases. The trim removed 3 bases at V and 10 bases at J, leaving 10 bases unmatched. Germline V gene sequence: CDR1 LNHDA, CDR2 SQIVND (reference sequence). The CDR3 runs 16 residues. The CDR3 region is CASSMWMGQGAGEQFF. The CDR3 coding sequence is TGTGCCAGTAGTATGTGGATGGGACAGGGGGCTGGAGAGCAGTTCTTC. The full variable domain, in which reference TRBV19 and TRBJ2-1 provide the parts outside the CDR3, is DGGITQSPKYLFRKEGQNVTLSCEQNLNHDAMYWYRQDPGQGLRLIYYSQIVNDFQKGDIAEGYSVSREKKESFPLTVTSAQKNPTAFYLCASSMWMGQGAGEQFFGPGTRLTVL.

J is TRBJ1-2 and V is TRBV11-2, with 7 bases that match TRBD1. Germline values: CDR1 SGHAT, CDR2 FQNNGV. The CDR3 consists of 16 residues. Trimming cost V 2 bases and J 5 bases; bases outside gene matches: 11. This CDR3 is CASSLTVTGTAYGYTF. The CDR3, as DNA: TGTGCCAGCAGCTTAACAGTCACAGGGACAGCTTATGGCTACACCTTC.

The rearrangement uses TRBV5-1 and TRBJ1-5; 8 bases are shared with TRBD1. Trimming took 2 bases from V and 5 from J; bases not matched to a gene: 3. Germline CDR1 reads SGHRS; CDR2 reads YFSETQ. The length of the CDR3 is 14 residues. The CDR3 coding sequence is TGCGCCAGCAGCTTCGGACAGGGTGATCAGCCCCAGCATTTT. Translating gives CASSFGQGDQPQHF. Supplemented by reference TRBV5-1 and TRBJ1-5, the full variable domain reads KAGVTQTPRYLIKTRGQQVTLSCSPISGHRSVSWYQQTPGQGLQFLFEYFSETQRNKGNFPGRFSGRQFSNSRSEMNVSTLELGDSALYLCASSFGQGDQPQHFGDGTRLSIL.

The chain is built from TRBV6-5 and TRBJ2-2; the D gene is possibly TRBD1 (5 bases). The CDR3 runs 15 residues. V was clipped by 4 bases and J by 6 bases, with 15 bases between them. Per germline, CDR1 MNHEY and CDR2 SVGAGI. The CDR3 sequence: CASSSSRVVPGELFF. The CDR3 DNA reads TGTGCCAGCAGTTCCAGCAGGGTGGTCCCCGGGGAGCTGTTTTTT.

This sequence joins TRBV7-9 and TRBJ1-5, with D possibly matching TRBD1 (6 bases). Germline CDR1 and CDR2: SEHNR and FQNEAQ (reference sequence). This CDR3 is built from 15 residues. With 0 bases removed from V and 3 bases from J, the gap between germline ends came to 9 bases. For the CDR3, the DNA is TGTGCCAGCAGCTTAGCGTTGGGACACAATCAGCCCCAGCATTTT. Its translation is CASSLALGHNQPQHF.

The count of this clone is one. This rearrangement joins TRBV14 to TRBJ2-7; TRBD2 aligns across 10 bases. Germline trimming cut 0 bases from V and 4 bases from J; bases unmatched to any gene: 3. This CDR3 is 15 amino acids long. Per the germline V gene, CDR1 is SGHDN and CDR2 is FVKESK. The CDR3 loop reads CASSQDLAGGYEQYF. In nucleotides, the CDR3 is TGTGCCAGCAGCCAAGACTTAGCGGGGGGATACGAGCAGTACTTC.

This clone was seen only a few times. CDR3 loop: CASSLGGTGNGYTF. In DNA form, the CDR3 reads TGTGCCAGCAGCTTAGGGGGGACAGGGAATGGCTACACCTTC. The chain links TRBV7-2 to TRBJ1-2, with 9 bases that match TRBD1. V lost 1 base, J lost 6 bases, and 3 bases stayed unmatched. The germline CDR1 and CDR2 sequences are SGHTA and FQGNSA. The CDR3 has 14 residues.

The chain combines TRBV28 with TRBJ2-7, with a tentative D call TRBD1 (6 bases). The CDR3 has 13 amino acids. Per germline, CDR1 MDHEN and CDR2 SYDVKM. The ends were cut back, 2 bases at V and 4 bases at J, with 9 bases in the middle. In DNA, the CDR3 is TGTGCCAGCAGTTTACTAGGACAGTACGAGCAGTACTTC. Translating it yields CASSLLGQYEQYF.

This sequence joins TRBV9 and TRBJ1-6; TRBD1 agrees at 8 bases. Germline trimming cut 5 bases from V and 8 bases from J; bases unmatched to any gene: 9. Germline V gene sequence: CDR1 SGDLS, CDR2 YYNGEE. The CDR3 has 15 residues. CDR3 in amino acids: CASRGPGQDYSPLHF. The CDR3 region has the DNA TGTGCCAGCAGGGGACCGGGACAGGACTATTCACCCCTCCACTTT.

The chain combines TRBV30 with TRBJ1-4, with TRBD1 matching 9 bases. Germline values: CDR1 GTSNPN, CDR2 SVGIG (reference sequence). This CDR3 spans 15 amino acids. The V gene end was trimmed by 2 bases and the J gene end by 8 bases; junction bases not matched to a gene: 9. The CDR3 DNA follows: TGTGCCTGGAGTCCAGGGACAGGGTTTAGAGAAAAACTGTTTTTT. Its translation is CAWSPGTGFREKLFF.

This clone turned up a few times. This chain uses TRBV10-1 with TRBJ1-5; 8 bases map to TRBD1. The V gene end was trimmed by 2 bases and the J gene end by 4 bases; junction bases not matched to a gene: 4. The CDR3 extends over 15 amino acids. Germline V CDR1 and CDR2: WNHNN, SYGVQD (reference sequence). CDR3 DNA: TGCGCCAGCAGTGAGGACAGGGGCGGAAATCAGCCCCAGCATTTT. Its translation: CASSEDRGGNQPQHF.

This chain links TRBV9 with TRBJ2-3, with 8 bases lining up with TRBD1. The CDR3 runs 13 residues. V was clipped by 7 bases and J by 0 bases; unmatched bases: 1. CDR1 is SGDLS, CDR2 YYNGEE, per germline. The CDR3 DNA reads TGTGCCAGCGGACAGGGCAGCACAGATACGCAGTATTTT. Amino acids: CASGQGSTDTQYF. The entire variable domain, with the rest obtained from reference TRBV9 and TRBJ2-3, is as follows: DSGVTQTPKHLITATGQRVTLRCSPRSGDLSVYWYQQSLDQGLQFLIQYYNGEERAKGNILERFSAQQFPDLHSELNLSSLELGDSALYFCASGQGSTDTQYFGPGTRLTVL.

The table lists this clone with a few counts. The CDR3 loop reads CASSLAGGFGETQYF. CDR3 DNA: TGTGCCAGCAGCTTGGCGGGGGGGTTCGGAGAGACCCAGTACTTC. J is TRBJ2-5 and V is TRBV5-4; 8 positions match TRBD2. Losses at the gene ends were 0 bases for V and 4 bases for J; bases not matched to a gene: 5. Germline V gene sequence: CDR1 SGHNT, CDR2 YYREEE (reference sequence). The CDR3 is made up of 15 amino acids.

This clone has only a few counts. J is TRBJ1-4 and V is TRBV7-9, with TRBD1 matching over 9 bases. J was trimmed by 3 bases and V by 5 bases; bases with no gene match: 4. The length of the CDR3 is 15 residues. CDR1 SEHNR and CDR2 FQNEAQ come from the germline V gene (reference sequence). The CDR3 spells CASSPQGASNEKLFF. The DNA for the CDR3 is TGTGCCAGCAGCCCACAGGGGGCATCTAATGAAAAACTGTTTTTT.

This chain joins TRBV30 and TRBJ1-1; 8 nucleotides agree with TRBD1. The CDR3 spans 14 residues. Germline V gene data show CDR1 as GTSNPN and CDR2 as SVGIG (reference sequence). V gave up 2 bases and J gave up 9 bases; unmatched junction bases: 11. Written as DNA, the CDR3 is TGTGCCTGGAGTACGGGCACAGGGGGGGTTAAAGCTTTCTTT. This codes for CAWSTGTGGVKAFF.

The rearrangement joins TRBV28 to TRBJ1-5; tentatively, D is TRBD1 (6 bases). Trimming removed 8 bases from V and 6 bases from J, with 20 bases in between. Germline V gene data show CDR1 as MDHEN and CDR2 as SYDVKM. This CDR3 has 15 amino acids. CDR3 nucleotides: TGTGCCAGCTCGGCGGCCAGGGGAGGGGGTCAGCCCCAGCATTTT. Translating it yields CASSAARGGGQPQHF.

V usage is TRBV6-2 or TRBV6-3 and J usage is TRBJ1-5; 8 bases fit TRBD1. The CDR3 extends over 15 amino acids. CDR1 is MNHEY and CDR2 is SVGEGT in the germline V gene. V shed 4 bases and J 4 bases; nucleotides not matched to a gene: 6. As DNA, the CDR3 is TGTGCCAGCAGTTCATCTCACAGGGGGAATCAGCCCCAGCATTTT. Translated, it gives CASSSSHRGNQPQHF.

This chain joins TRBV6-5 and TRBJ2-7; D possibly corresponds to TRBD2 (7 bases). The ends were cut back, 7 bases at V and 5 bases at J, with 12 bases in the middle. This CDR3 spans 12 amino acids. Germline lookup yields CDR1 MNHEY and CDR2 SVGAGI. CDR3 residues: CASTNGGHEQYF. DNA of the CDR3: TGTGCCAGCACCAACGGGGGGCACGAGCAGTACTTC.

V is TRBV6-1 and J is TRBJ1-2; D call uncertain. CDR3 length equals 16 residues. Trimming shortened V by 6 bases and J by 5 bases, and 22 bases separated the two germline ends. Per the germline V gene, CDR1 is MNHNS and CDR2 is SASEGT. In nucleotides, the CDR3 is TGTGCCAGCAGGGAATCTCTCGGGAACGGGAATTATGGCTACACCTTC. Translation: CASRESLGNGNYGYTF.

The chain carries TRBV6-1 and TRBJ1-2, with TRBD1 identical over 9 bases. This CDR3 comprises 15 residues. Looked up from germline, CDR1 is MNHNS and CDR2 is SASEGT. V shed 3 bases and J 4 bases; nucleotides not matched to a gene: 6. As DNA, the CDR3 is TGTGCCAGCAGTGATCTATCGACAGGGGGCTATGGCTACACCTTC. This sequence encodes CASSDLSTGGYGYTF.

CDR3 bases: TGTGCCAGCAGCGGGCGCTTTGACTACGAGCAGTACTTC. Residues: CASSGRFDYEQYF. The V gene is TRBV11-3, the J gene TRBJ2-7, with no clear D. Trimming removed 5 bases at V and 3 bases at J, with 11 bases between. This CDR3 is 13 amino acids long. Germline V lookup: CDR1 SGHNT, CDR2 YENEEA.

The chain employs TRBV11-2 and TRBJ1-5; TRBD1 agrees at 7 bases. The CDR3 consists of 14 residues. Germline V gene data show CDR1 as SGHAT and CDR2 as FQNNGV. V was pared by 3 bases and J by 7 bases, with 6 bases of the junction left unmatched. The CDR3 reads CASSFDRVGQPQHF. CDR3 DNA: TGTGCCAGCAGCTTCGACAGGGTCGGGCAGCCCCAGCATTTT.

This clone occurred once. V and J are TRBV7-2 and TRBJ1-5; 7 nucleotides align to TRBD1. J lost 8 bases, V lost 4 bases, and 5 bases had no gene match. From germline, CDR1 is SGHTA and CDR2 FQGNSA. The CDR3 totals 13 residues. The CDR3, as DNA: TGTGCCAGCAGCTCGAACAGGGGTGAGCCCCAGCATTTT. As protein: CASSSNRGEPQHF.